This TCR beta chain originates from a study of somatic mutations in cytotoxic T cells in rheumatoid arthritis. For the study at large: After diagnosis, patient blood (about 27 ml EDTA) was drawn right away, before any treatment was given.

The germline V and J ends were trimmed by 7 bases and 5 bases, with 8 bases remaining between them. Germline CDR1 MNHNS, CDR2 SASEGT. The CDR3 sequence is 11 residues long. Only in-frame clones appear in the TCRdb table, and some are missing; sequencing was by immunoSEQ multiplex PCR. The profile covers more than 11,000 clones, with over 65% appearing a single time and 25% to 30% taken by the ten largest. Sequenced material: CD8+ T cells sorted from blood. This chain uses TRBV6-1 with TRBJ1-2; tentatively, D is TRBD1 (6 bases). The TCR originated in an adult with rheumatoid arthritis. CDR3 sequence (DNA): TGTGCCAGCAACAGGGTTTATGGCTACACCTTC. This encodes CASNRVYGYTF.